This entry describes one T cell receptor beta chain. The entry originates in a study of control samples from healthy donors and cancer patients. The data were produced by immunoSEQ multiplex PCR, yet TCRdb's version contains in-frame clones alone and is incomplete. The data contain 120,000 or so clones, approximately 94% of them singletons. The TCR was taken from a man between 50 and 59 years old with head and neck cancer. Material for sequencing was PBMCs.

The CDR3 loop reads CASSEGQVSGQQYF. CDR3 nucleotide sequence: TGTGCCAGCAGCGAGGGACAGGTCTCGGGGCAGCAGTACTTC. The chain has TRBV16 and TRBJ2-7; 8 bases line up with TRBD1. V gave up 5 bases and J gave up 8 bases; unmatched junction bases: 11. Per germline, CDR1 KGHSY and CDR2 FQNENV. The CDR3 spans 14 residues.